One and the same sample provided the 21 T cell receptor beta chains below, sequenced in a study of T cells in Graves' hyperthyroidism and ophthalmopathy. Amplified TCR beta CDR3 regions came from RNA transcripts. A first-round RT-PCR of the TCR CDR3 used the HTBI primer set. TCRdb re-analysed the multiplex PCR reads in MiXCR, keeping a single row per CDR3 protein. The sample contains about 660,000 distinct CDR3 sequences, nearly 45% of which appear only once. Sequencing was carried out using peripheral blood or thyroid tissue (not recorded which). These receptors came from an adult man with Graves' disease, either hyperthyroidism or ophthalmopathy (not recorded which).

This clonotype appeared many times. This sequence joins TRBV10-1 and TRBJ1-6; the D is unclear. Trimming took off 4 bases at V and 10 bases at J, with 11 bases between the two ends. The CDR3 length is 13 residues. Germline values: CDR1 WNHNN, CDR2 SYGVQD (reference sequence). In DNA form, the CDR3 reads TGCGCCAGCAGTGTCGGGGTAGGCTCACCCCTCCACTTT. Translation: CASSVGVGSPLHF.

This chain uses TRBV11-1 with TRBJ1-4; D gene unclear. This CDR3 has 12 residues. CDR1 is SGHAT and CDR2 is FQDESV in the germline V gene (reference sequence). With 6 bases removed from V and 7 bases from J, the gap between germline ends came to 9 bases. Here the CDR3 reads CASSPPREKLFF. The CDR3 bases are TGTGCCAGCAGTCCGCCCCGTGAAAAACTGTTTTTT.

This clonotype was counted between two and nine times. V gene TRBV12-3 or TRBV12-4 combines with J gene TRBJ1-5; a possible D gene is TRBD1 (6 bases). The germline V and J ends were trimmed by 5 bases and 9 bases, with 8 bases remaining between them. The CDR3 is made up of 11 amino acids. The CDR3 coding sequence is TGTGCCAGCAGTGCCAGGGGGCCCCAGCATTTT. Its protein product is CASSARGPQHF.

In nucleotides, the CDR3 is TGTGCCAGCAGCTTTTACAGGGCGACCTACGAGCAGTACTTC. Protein sequence: CASSFYRATYEQYF. The chain carries TRBV7-7 and TRBJ2-7; a possible D gene is TRBD1 (6 bases). CDR1 is SSHAT and CDR2 is FNYEAQ in the germline V gene (reference sequence). V lost 3 bases to trimming and J lost 2 bases, with 11 bases between them. This CDR3 comprises 14 residues.

This clonotype was observed many times. The chain couples TRBV10-3 to TRBJ1-6, with 7 bases matching TRBD1. The germline gives CDR1 ENHRY, CDR2 SYGVKD. Trimming cost V 7 bases and J 6 bases; bases outside gene matches: 9. The CDR3 has 15 amino acids. This CDR3 is CAITQQGSANSPLHF. The DNA of the CDR3 is TGTGCCATCACCCAACAGGGGTCGGCTAATTCACCCCTCCACTTT.

The rearrangement joins TRBV10-3 to TRBJ1-5; TRBD1 matches 7 bases. Germline trimming cut 2 bases from V and 8 bases from J; bases unmatched to any gene: 6. The CDR3 has 14 residues. Germline CDR1 reads ENHRY; CDR2 reads SYGVKD. The CDR3 reads CAISEAGGSEPQHF. CDR3 bases: TGTGCCATCAGTGAGGCAGGGGGTAGTGAGCCCCAGCATTTT.

The rearrangement joins TRBV29-1 to TRBJ1-2; D is undetermined. Germline CDR1 is SQVTM and CDR2 is ANQGSEA. V was pared by 8 bases and J by 4 bases, with 14 bases between. CDR3 size: 12 residues. The CDR3: CSLAAEGYGYTF. As DNA, the CDR3 is TGCAGCTTAGCGGCAGAAGGCTATGGCTACACCTTC.

This clonotype was observed a handful of times. The chain recombines TRBV7-8 with TRBJ1-6; tentative D call: TRBD1 (5 bases). This CDR3 has 13 amino acids. The germline V gene encodes CDR1 SGHVS and CDR2 FQNEAQ. V was trimmed by 9 bases and J by 0 bases, leaving 6 bases between them. This chain's CDR3 is CASRGSYNSPLHF. The CDR3 region has the DNA TGTGCCAGTAGGGGCTCCTATAATTCACCCCTCCACTTT.

V usage is TRBV24-1 and J usage is TRBJ1-5; D possibly corresponds to TRBD1 (5 bases). Per germline, CDR1 KGHDR and CDR2 SFDVKD. The CDR3 is 16 residues long. V was pared by 6 bases and J by 3 bases, with 17 bases between. CDR3 nucleotides: TGTGCCACCAGTAATGGGCAGACAGTCTCCAATCAGCCCCAGCATTTT. This gives the protein CATSNGQTVSNQPQHF.

This clonotype has just one count. The chain joins TRBV2 to TRBJ2-7; weak D call: TRBD2 (5 bases). Trimming pared 6 bases from V and 6 bases from J, leaving 18 bases between. This CDR3 contains 14 residues. Germline V lookup: CDR1 SNHLY, CDR2 FYNNEI. The CDR3 protein is CASSQDWGEGEQYF. CDR3 coding DNA: TGTGCCAGCAGCCAAGATTGGGGAGAGGGCGAGCAGTACTTC.

J is TRBJ1-5 and V is TRBV10-3, with D possibly being TRBD1 (5 bases). Per germline, CDR1 ENHRY and CDR2 SYGVKD. The CDR3 contains 15 residues. Trimming took 3 bases from V and 2 from J, leaving 11 bases between them. Written as DNA, the CDR3 is TGTGCCATCAGTGAAAAGGGAGGGGGCAATCAGCCCCAGCATTTT. Translating it yields CAISEKGGGNQPQHF.

Points on this clonotype: Relative to the germline gene, one junction end is altered; a read error may explain this. The chain combines TRBV7-6 with TRBJ1-6; D may be TRBD1 (5 bases). Germline CDR1 is SGHVS and CDR2 is FNYEAQ. The CDR3 loop spans 13 amino acids. CDR3 protein: CASSRGENSPLQF. CDR3 in DNA: TGTGCCAGCAGCCGAGGGGAAAATTCACCCCTCCAATTT.

The CDR3 sequence is CASRRDTGNSPLHF. The CDR3 DNA reads TGTGCCAGCAGGAGGGACACGGGGAATTCACCCCTCCACTTT. The chain has TRBV2 and TRBJ1-6, with a tentative D call TRBD1 (6 bases). V was trimmed by 6 bases and J by 7 bases, leaving 13 bases between them. The CDR3 totals 14 residues. Germline V gene data show CDR1 as SNHLY and CDR2 as FYNNEI.

This clonotype was detected a few times. This chain joins TRBV6-5 and TRBJ2-7; 7 bases line up with TRBD1. CDR3 length: 14 residues. The V and J ends lost 6 bases and 6 bases, in that order; junction bases with no gene match: 11. Germline CDR1 is MNHEY and CDR2 is SVGAGI. The chain's CDR3 is CASSKTGFGREQYF. The DNA for the CDR3 is TGTGCCAGCAGCAAGACAGGGTTCGGGCGCGAGCAGTACTTC.

V is TRBV29-1 and J is TRBJ1-2; weak D call: TRBD1 (6 bases). The CDR3 totals 12 residues. V lost 6 bases and J 4 bases, leaving 12 bases between the germline ends. Germline V gene lookup returns CDR1 SQVTM and CDR2 ANQGSEA. This chain's CDR3 is CSVTTGSYGYTF. The CDR3 DNA reads as TGCAGCGTGACAACAGGGTCCTATGGCTACACCTTC. Together with reference TRBV29-1 and TRBJ1-2, the CDR3 gives the full variable domain: SAVISQKPSRDICQRGTSLTIQCQVDSQVTMMFWYRQQPGQSLTLIATANQGSEATYESGFVIDKFPISRPNLTFSTLTVSNMSPEDSSIYLCSVTTGSYGYTFGSGTRLTVV.

The chain links TRBV29-1 to TRBJ1-4; D unresolved. V was shortened by 7 bases and J by 3 bases, with 6 bases between the two germline ends. Germline CDR1 is SQVTM and CDR2 is ANQGSEA. This CDR3 contains 11 residues. Here the CDR3 reads CSGRSNEKLFF. CDR3 bases: TGCAGCGGACGGTCTAATGAAAAACTGTTTTTT. The full variable domain, completed using reference TRBV29-1 and TRBJ1-4, is SAVISQKPSRDICQRGTSLTIQCQVDSQVTMMFWYRQQPGQSLTLIATANQGSEATYESGFVIDKFPISRPNLTFSTLTVSNMSPEDSSIYLCSGRSNEKLFFGSGTQLSVL.

As concerns this clonotype: Since a much larger clone is just one base distant, this may be a read error. The J gene is TRBJ2-5, the V gene TRBV24-1, with TRBD2 matching 9 bases. The CDR3 spans 14 residues. V shed 5 bases and J 2 bases; nucleotides not matched to a gene: 2. Germline loops: CDR1 KGHDR, CDR2 SFDVKD. In DNA form, the CDR3 reads TGTGCCACCAGTGCGGGACTAGCACAAGAGACCCAGTACTTC. It encodes CATSAGLAQETQYF.

This clonotype was counted ten times or more. A read error is possible here, since a much larger clone lies one base away. The chain links TRBV29-1 to TRBJ2-5, with D unclear. V shed 4 bases and J shed 5 bases, with 17 bases lying between them. The CDR3 has 14 residues. Germline V CDR1 and CDR2: SQVTM, ANQGSEA. The CDR3 bases are TGCAGCGTTGTACGGAACAGACATACCGAGACCCAGTACTTC. This gives the protein CSVVRNRHTETQYF. The full variable domain, completed using reference TRBV29-1 and TRBJ2-5, is SAVISQKPSRDICQRGTSLTIQCQVDSQVTMMFWYRQQPGQSLTLIATANQGSEATYESGFVIDKFPISRPNLTFSTLTVSNMSPEDSSIYLCSVVRNRHTETQYFGPGTRLLVL.

As concerns this clonotype: A much larger clone is a single base away; this may be a read error. V and J are TRBV7-9 and TRBJ1-4; no clear D. Germline values: CDR1 SEHNR, CDR2 FQNEAQ (reference sequence). The CDR3 spans 16 residues. Trimming took off 5 bases at V and 10 bases at J, with 23 bases between the two ends. The CDR3 is CASSNPGKVGRGKLFF. The CDR3 DNA is TGTGCCAGCAGCAACCCGGGAAAGGTGGGAAGAGGAAAACTGTTTTTT.

In this sample, this clonotype turned up once. This sequence may be a read error, since a much larger clone differs from it by one base. V gene TRBV15 combines with J gene TRBJ1-5; D not certain. This CDR3 contains 14 residues. Germline V CDR1 and CDR2: LNHNV, YYDKDF (reference sequence). Between the trimmed V and J ends, which lost 6 bases and 5 bases, there was a span of 14 bases. The CDR3 DNA reads as TGTGCCACCAGTGAAGCAGTGAGGGATCAGCCCCAGCATTTT. It translates to CATSEAVRDQPQHF.

This sequence joins TRBV7-2 and TRBJ1-1; D might be TRBD1 (6 bases). Germline V gene lookup returns CDR1 SGHTA and CDR2 FQGNSA. The CDR3 is 13 amino acids. V shed 4 bases and J shed 3 bases, with 9 bases lying between them. In DNA form, the CDR3 reads TGTGCCAGCAGCTCCGGACAGTACACTGAAGCTTTCTTT. Translated: CASSSGQYTEAFF.